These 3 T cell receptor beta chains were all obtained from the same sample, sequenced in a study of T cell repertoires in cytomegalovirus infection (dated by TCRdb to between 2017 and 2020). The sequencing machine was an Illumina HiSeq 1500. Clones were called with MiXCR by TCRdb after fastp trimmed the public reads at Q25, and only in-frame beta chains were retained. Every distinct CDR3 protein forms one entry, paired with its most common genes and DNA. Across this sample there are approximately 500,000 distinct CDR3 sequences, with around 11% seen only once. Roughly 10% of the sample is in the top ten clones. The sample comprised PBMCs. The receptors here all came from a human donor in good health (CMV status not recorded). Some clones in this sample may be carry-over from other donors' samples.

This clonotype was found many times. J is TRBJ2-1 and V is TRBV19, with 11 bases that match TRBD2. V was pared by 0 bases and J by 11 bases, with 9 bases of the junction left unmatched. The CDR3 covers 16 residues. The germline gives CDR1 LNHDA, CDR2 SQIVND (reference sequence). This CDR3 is CASSIEASGGLGKQFF. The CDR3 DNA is TGTGCCAGTAGTATAGAGGCTAGCGGGGGGCTAGGGAAGCAGTTCTTC. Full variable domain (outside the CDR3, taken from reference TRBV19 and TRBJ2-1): DGGITQSPKYLFRKEGQNVTLSCEQNLNHDAMYWYRQDPGQGLRLIYYSQIVNDFQKGDIAEGYSVSREKKESFPLTVTSAQKNPTAFYLCASSIEASGGLGKQFFGPGTRLTVL.

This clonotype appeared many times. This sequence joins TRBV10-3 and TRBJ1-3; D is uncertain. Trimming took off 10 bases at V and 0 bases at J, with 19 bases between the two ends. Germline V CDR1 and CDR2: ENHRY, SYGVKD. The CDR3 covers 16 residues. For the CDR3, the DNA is TGTGCCACTAGCACTCCGGACGGAGTCTCTGGAAACACCATATATTTT. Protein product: CATSTPDGVSGNTIYF.

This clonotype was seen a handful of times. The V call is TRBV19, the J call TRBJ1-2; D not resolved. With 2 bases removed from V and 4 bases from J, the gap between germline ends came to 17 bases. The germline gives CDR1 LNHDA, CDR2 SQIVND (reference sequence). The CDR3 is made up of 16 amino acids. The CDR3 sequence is CASSISYGVGSYGYTF. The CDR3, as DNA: TGTGCCAGTAGTATAAGTTACGGGGTCGGTAGCTATGGCTACACCTTC. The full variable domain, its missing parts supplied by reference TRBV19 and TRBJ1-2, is DGGITQSPKYLFRKEGQNVTLSCEQNLNHDAMYWYRQDPGQGLRLIYYSQIVNDFQKGDIAEGYSVSREKKESFPLTVTSAQKNPTAFYLCASSISYGVGSYGYTFGSGTRLTVV.